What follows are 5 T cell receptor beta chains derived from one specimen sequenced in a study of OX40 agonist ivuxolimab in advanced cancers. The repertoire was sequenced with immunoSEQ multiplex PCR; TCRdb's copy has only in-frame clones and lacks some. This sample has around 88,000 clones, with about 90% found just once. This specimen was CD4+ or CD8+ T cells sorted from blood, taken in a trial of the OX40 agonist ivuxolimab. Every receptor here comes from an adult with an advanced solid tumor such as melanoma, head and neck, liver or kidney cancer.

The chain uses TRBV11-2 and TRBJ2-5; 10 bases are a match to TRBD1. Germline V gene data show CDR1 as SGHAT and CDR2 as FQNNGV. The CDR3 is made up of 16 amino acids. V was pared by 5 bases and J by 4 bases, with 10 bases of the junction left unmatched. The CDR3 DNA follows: TGTGCCAGCAGCCAAATTCGGACAGGGGGGGCAGAGACCCAGTACTTC. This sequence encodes CASSQIRTGGAETQYF.

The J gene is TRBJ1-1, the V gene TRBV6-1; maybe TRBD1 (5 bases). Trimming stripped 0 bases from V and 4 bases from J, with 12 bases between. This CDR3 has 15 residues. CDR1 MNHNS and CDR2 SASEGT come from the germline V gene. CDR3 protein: CASSEAANGGTEAFF. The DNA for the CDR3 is TGTGCCAGCAGTGAAGCGGCCAACGGGGGCACTGAAGCTTTCTTT.

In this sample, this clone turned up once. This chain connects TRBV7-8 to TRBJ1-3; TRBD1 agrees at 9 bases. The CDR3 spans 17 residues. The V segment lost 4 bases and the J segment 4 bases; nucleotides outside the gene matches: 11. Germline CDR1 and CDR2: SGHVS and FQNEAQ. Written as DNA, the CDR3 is TGTGCCAGCAGCTACTACCAACAGGGGGCGCGGGGAAACACCATATATTTT. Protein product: CASSYYQQGARGNTIYF.

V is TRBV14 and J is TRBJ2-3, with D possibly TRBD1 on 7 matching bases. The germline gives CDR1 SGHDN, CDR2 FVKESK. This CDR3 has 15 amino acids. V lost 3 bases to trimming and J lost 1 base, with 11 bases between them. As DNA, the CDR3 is TGTGCCAGCAGCCACAGGGGGGTTGGCACAGATACGCAGTATTTT. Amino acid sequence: CASSHRGVGTDTQYF.

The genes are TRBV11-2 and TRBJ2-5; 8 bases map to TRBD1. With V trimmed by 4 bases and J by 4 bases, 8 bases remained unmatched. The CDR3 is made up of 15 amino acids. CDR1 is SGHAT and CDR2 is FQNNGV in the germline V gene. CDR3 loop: CASSWQGAVGETQYF. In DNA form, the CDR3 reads TGTGCCAGCAGCTGGCAGGGGGCGGTAGGAGAGACCCAGTACTTC.